The next 8 T cell receptor beta chains were all read from a single sample in a study of regulatory T cells in long-lasting Graves disease. Arm-PCR with iRepertoire HTBI primers amplified the CDR3 regions for these TCR beta libraries. TCRdb re-derived calls from the multiplex PCR reads in MiXCR, one entry per CDR3 protein. The sample includes roughly 530,000 distinct CDR3 sequences, about 16% of them seen just once. Time point defined: newly diagnosed GD, antithyroid drugs for less than 3 months. Making the TCR library involved RNA that had been extracted from PBMCs. The same sample was also used in a study of T cells in Graves' hyperthyroidism and ophthalmopathy.

Sample: peripheral blood mononuclear cells (PBMCs), taken at new diagnosis, from a patient treated with antithyroid drugs. Receptor source: a woman aged 40 to 65 with Graves disease.

This sequence joins TRBV10-1 and TRBJ2-3, with TRBD2 matching over 15 bases. Germline V gene sequence: CDR1 WNHNN, CDR2 SYGVQD (reference sequence). Unmatched junction bases numbered 20, after V lost 5 bases and J lost 2 bases. CDR3 length equals 22 residues. The CDR3 spells CASSSLIPGTSGGPSPTDTQYF. CDR3 bases: TGCGCCAGCAGTTCGCTCATCCCCGGGACTAGCGGGGGGCCATCCCCCACAGATACGCAGTATTTT.

V gene TRBV5-1 combines with J gene TRBJ1-1; D is ambiguous. Deletions cut 1 base from V and 0 bases from J, with 10 bases between. Germline-derived CDR1 and CDR2 are SGHRS and YFSETQ. This CDR3 region has 15 residues. The CDR3, as DNA: TGCGCCAGCAGCTTGACGGGAGGACTGAACACTGAAGCTTTCTTT. As protein: CASSLTGGLNTEAFF.

The sample holds many counts of this clonotype. This rearrangement joins TRBV3-1 to TRBJ2-2, with D unresolved. V was trimmed by 4 bases and J by 5 bases, leaving 8 bases between them. Germline-derived CDR1 and CDR2 are LGHDT and YNNKEL (reference sequence). The CDR3 has 13 amino acids. CDR3: CASSPSRTGELFF. The CDR3 DNA is TGTGCCAGCAGCCCCTCTAGGACCGGGGAGCTGTTTTTT.

Details on this clonotype: A much bigger clone sits one base away, suggesting this may be a read error. The rearrangement uses TRBV6-2 or TRBV6-3 and TRBJ2-7; maybe TRBD2 (5 bases). The CDR3 has 15 residues. V was clipped by 6 bases and J by 5 bases, with 20 bases between them. Germline V gene lookup returns CDR1 MNHEY and CDR2 SVGEGT. The CDR3 reads CASSSPFGSLHEQYF. The DNA of the CDR3 is TGTGCCAGCAGCTCACCATTTGGGAGCCTCCACGAGCAGTACTTC.

The chain is built from TRBV4-1 and TRBJ2-6; no clear D. The V end lost 1 base, the J end lost 0 bases, and 7 bases lay between the germline ends. The length of the CDR3 is 16 residues. Per germline, CDR1 MGHRA and CDR2 YSYEKL. This CDR3 is CASSQVSGSGANVLTF. The CDR3, as DNA: TGCGCCAGCAGCCAAGTCTCCGGCTCTGGGGCCAACGTCCTGACTTTC.

A note on this clonotype: A read error may produce the germline difference seen at one junction end. V usage is TRBV7-6 and J usage is TRBJ2-1, with 7 bases lining up with TRBD2. CDR1 and CDR2 (germline): SGHVS, FNYEAQ. The CDR3 extends over 15 amino acids. The CDR3 here is CGSSLGGGGGNEQFF. The CDR3 DNA reads TGTGGCAGCAGCTTAGGAGGTGGGGGGGGCAATGAGCAGTTCTTC.

This clonotype was observed a handful of times. The J gene is TRBJ1-3, the V gene TRBV4-2, with D unclear. CDR1 is LGHNA and CDR2 is YNFKEQ in the germline V gene. The CDR3 extends over 16 amino acids. The ends were cut back, 0 bases at V and 1 base at J, with 10 bases in the middle. The CDR3 protein is CASSQDPWTSGNTIYF. In DNA form, the CDR3 reads TGTGCCAGCAGCCAAGATCCCTGGACGTCTGGAAACACCATATATTTT.

This clonotype was detected many times. V and J are TRBV29-1 and TRBJ1-2; TRBD1 matches 9 bases. V lost 1 base, J lost 4 bases, and 4 bases stayed unmatched. Germline V CDR1 and CDR2: SQVTM, ANQGSEA. This CDR3 region has 14 residues. The CDR3 here is CSVEGDRAGYGYTF. DNA for the CDR3: TGCAGCGTTGAAGGGGACAGGGCTGGCTATGGCTACACCTTC.